These 6 T cell receptor beta chains were sequenced from one sample in a study of identical twins (dated by TCRdb to about 2016). The method was 5' RACE. The instrument given in TCRdb is Illumina HiSeq 2000. TCRdb reworked the public reads: Q25 trimming with fastp, MiXCR clone assembly, productive beta chains retained. Every distinct CDR3 protein forms one entry, paired with its most common genes and DNA. This sample comprises under 800,000 distinct CDR3 sequences, around 20% of them detected only once. The ten largest clones capture 4.3% of the sample. The data were also submitted as part of a second study, on T cells expressing NK-cell markers.

Sequencing was performed on PBMCs. These receptors came from a woman between 18 and 30 years old in good health.

A few counts support this clonotype. The V gene is TRBV12-3 or TRBV12-4, the J gene TRBJ1-2; the match to TRBD1 covers 7 bases. V shed 4 bases and J 8 bases; nucleotides not matched to a gene: 13. The CDR3 is 15 residues long. The CDR3 here is CASSSRSSVDRGYTF. CDR3 coding DNA: TGTGCCAGCAGTTCTCGATCTTCCGTGGACAGGGGCTACACCTTC.

Regarding this clonotype: A much larger clone lies one base from this, so it may be a read error. The chain is built from TRBV6-1 and TRBJ2-7; D possibly matches TRBD1 or TRBD2 (5 bases each). Germline values: CDR1 MNHNS, CDR2 SASEGT. Trimming removed 7 bases from V and 2 bases from J, with 12 bases in between. This CDR3 contains 13 residues. The CDR3 bases are TGTGCCAGCACCGCCTCGGGACCCTACGAGCAGTACTTC. It translates to CASTASGPYEQYF.

This clonotype turned up a few times. The chain employs TRBV12-3 or TRBV12-4 and TRBJ2-1; perhaps TRBD2 as D (6 bases). This CDR3 has 15 amino acids. V shed 1 base and J shed 6 bases, with 13 bases lying between them. CDR3 protein: CASSLEGGVLNEQFF. CDR3 sequence (DNA): TGTGCCAGCAGTTTAGAGGGCGGGGTACTCAATGAGCAGTTCTTC.

As DNA, the CDR3 is TGTGCCATCCAGGTCGAAGCGAACTATGGCTACACCTTC. This sequence encodes CAIQVEANYGYTF. This chain uses TRBV10-3 with TRBJ1-2, with D hard to call. Germline V gives CDR1 ENHRY, CDR2 SYGVKD. The CDR3 is 13 amino acids. Between the trimmed V and J ends, which lost 8 bases and 2 bases, there was a span of 12 bases.

Only a few counts were recorded for this clonotype. The chain has TRBV6-2 or TRBV6-3 and TRBJ2-6; maybe TRBD1 (6 bases). Germline CDR1 is MNHEY and CDR2 is SVGEGT. V lost 6 bases to trimming and J lost 0 bases, with 24 bases between them. CDR3 length equals 20 residues. The CDR3 nucleotides read TGTGCCAGCAGCCCCGCTTCCCGGGACACTCTGAGCTCTGGGGCCAACGTCCTGACTTTC. Its translation: CASSPASRDTLSSGANVLTF.

In its sample, this clonotype was seen a few times. This chain links TRBV10-2 with TRBJ1-2; possibly TRBD1 for D (6 bases). V lost 6 bases and J 3 bases, leaving 8 bases between the germline ends. The CDR3 consists of 12 residues. Per the germline V gene, CDR1 is WSHSY and CDR2 is SAAADI. CDR3 sequence: CASRDSHYGYTF. The CDR3 nucleotides read TGCGCCAGCAGGGACAGCCACTATGGCTACACCTTC.